A single sample is the source of the 28 T cell receptor beta chains below, sequenced in a study of shared clonotypes between healthy human individuals (dated by TCRdb to 2018 to 2021). The library was generated by the immunoSEQ multiplex PCR assay. The clones in this table, taken by TCRdb from immuneACCESS, are in-frame only. Not every clone is retained; where verified, under half of the shortfall comes from an unresolved V gene, and the cause of the rest is unknown. The sample contains under 1 million clones, more than 85% of them found a single time. The ten most abundant clones make up nearly 25% of the sample. CD8 naive samples consisted of CD45RO-negative cells that were positively selected for CCR7, yielding a CD45RA+CCR7+ population without TemRA cells. Input material: naive CD8+ T cells sorted from blood. The cell subset or site label, as the study defines it: CD45RA+CCR7+. These receptors all come from a man younger than 45 in good health.

CDR3 coding DNA: TGTGCCAGCAGTACAGCGACAGGGGGACCTAGCACAGATACGCAGTATTTT. This gives the protein CASSTATGGPSTDTQYF. The chain links TRBV27 to TRBJ2-3, with 9 bases aligning to TRBD1. The CDR3 has 17 residues. The germline CDR1 and CDR2 sequences are MNHEY and SMNVEV (reference sequence). Germline trimming cut 5 bases from V and 0 bases from J; bases unmatched to any gene: 9.

The chain carries TRBV28 and TRBJ2-7; weak D call: TRBD1 (5 bases). V was cut by 3 bases and J by 0 bases, with 12 bases left in between. The germline V gene has CDR1 MDHEN and CDR2 SYDVKM. There are 15 residues in the CDR3. The CDR3 DNA reads as TGTGCCAGCAGTTTCGCAGGGTCGGTCTCCTACGAGCAGTACTTC. This gives the protein CASSFAGSVSYEQYF.

V is TRBV14 and J is TRBJ2-1; 9 nucleotides match TRBD2. The CDR3 is 15 residues long. The V segment lost 3 bases and the J segment 4 bases; nucleotides outside the gene matches: 4. In germline, CDR1 is SGHDN, CDR2 FVKESK. The CDR3 region has the DNA TGTGCCAGCAGCCATCGAGCGGGAGGTTACAATGAGCAGTTCTTC. It encodes CASSHRAGGYNEQFF.

The chain uses TRBV7-6 and TRBJ2-3, with TRBD2 identical over 7 bases. With 5 bases clipped from V and 2 bases from J, the junction kept 10 bases outside the gene matches. The CDR3 sequence is 16 residues long. Looked up from germline, CDR1 is SGHVS and CDR2 is FNYEAQ. CDR3 nucleotides: TGTGCCAGCAGCGACGGGGGGAGGGCCATCACAGATACGCAGTATTTT. This sequence encodes CASSDGGRAITDTQYF.

V gene TRBV7-3 combines with J gene TRBJ2-1; TRBD2 matches 12 bases. In germline, CDR1 is SGHTA, CDR2 FQGTGA. The CDR3 spans 16 residues. V shed 5 bases, J shed 7 bases, and the junction held 9 bases outside the gene matches. The CDR3 protein is CASSPQLAGGGNEQFF. The CDR3 DNA follows: TGTGCCAGCAGCCCACAACTAGCGGGAGGAGGAAATGAGCAGTTCTTC.

The rearrangement uses TRBV27 and TRBJ2-1, with D possibly called TRBD1 or TRBD2 (6 bases each). The germline gives CDR1 MNHEY, CDR2 SMNVEV (reference sequence). The CDR3 totals 18 residues. Trimming cost V 6 bases and J 4 bases, with 25 bases left between them. The CDR3 sequence: CASSLETLEGGPYNEQFF. The CDR3, as DNA: TGTGCCAGCAGCTTAGAGACTCTAGAGGGGGGACCTTACAATGAGCAGTTCTTC.

The chain recombines TRBV25-1 with TRBJ2-1; D is perhaps TRBD2 (6 bases). Trimming stripped 9 bases from V and 8 bases from J, with 17 bases between. The CDR3 length is 13 residues. CDR1 and CDR2 (germline): MGHDK, SYGVNS. This CDR3 is CARSGSGGDEQFF. The CDR3 region has the DNA TGTGCCAGGTCTGGAAGCGGAGGGGATGAGCAGTTCTTC.

This chain links TRBV28 with TRBJ2-1; D uncertain. Deletions cut 5 bases from V and 5 bases from J, with 16 bases between. The CDR3 has 15 residues. Germline loops: CDR1 MDHEN, CDR2 SYDVKM. CDR3 coding DNA: TGTGCCAGCAGTCCCTCACGGACCTACGACAATGAGCAGTTCTTC. Residues: CASSPSRTYDNEQFF.

This chain joins TRBV27 and TRBJ1-5; D might be TRBD1 (6 bases). V was cut by 2 bases and J by 6 bases, with 14 bases left in between. The CDR3 sequence is 15 residues long. Germline lookup yields CDR1 MNHEY and CDR2 SMNVEV (reference sequence). The chain's CDR3 is CASSLLPGGIQPQHF. The CDR3 DNA reads as TGTGCCAGCAGTTTACTGCCGGGGGGCATTCAGCCCCAGCATTTT.

V is TRBV7-9 and J is TRBJ2-7, with 8 bases identical to TRBD1. The trim removed 1 base at V and 3 bases at J, leaving 8 bases unmatched. The CDR3 totals 16 residues. The germline CDR1 and CDR2 sequences are SEHNR and FQNEAQ (reference sequence). CDR3 loop: CASSLVVGTGGYEQYF. The CDR3 DNA sequence: TGTGCCAGCAGCTTAGTGGTAGGGACAGGTGGCTACGAGCAGTACTTC.

The genes are TRBV19 and TRBJ2-7; possibly TRBD1 for D (6 bases). V lost 4 bases and J lost 2, with 15 bases in between. CDR3 length: 15 residues. Germline V gives CDR1 LNHDA, CDR2 SQIVND (reference sequence). Here the CDR3 reads CASSSPTGNTYEQYF. DNA of the CDR3: TGTGCCAGTAGTAGCCCGACAGGCAACACCTACGAGCAGTACTTC.

The V gene is TRBV28, the J gene TRBJ1-5; a weak D match, TRBD1 (5 bases). The CDR3 runs 15 residues. Deletions cut 3 bases from V and 5 bases from J, with 14 bases between. Germline CDR1 is MDHEN and CDR2 is SYDVKM. This CDR3 is CASSFFRDHDQPQHF. The CDR3 nucleotides are TGTGCCAGCAGTTTCTTCAGGGACCATGATCAGCCCCAGCATTTT.

The CDR3: CAISAQGTGEAYEQYF. In DNA form, the CDR3 reads TGTGCCATCAGTGCCCAAGGGACAGGGGAAGCCTACGAGCAGTACTTC. This chain joins TRBV10-3 and TRBJ2-7; 10 nucleotides match TRBD1. Germline loops: CDR1 ENHRY, CDR2 SYGVKD. The CDR3 extends over 16 amino acids. J gave up 2 bases and V 4 bases, and 8 bases lay outside the gene matches.

This clone occurred once. The chain couples TRBV2 to TRBJ1-2, with a tentative D call TRBD1 (5 bases). The V end was cut by 6 bases, the J end by 8 bases, with 10 bases between. In germline, CDR1 is SNHLY, CDR2 FYNNEI. CDR3 length: 11 residues. The CDR3 loop reads CASRGENGYTF. The CDR3 DNA is TGTGCCAGCAGGGGGGAAAACGGCTACACCTTC.

The chain uses TRBV7-9 and TRBJ2-1; the D is unclear. Trimming took 7 bases from V and 10 from J, leaving 20 bases between them. The germline V gene encodes CDR1 SEHNR and CDR2 FQNEAQ (reference sequence). The CDR3 extends over 14 amino acids. CDR3 DNA: TGTGCCAGCACGCCCTCCTCCGGAGAGAGGGAGCAGTTCTTC. This translates into CASTPSSGEREQFF.

V gene TRBV27 combines with J gene TRBJ2-7, with a weak D call TRBD2 (5 bases). Between the trimmed V and J ends, which lost 2 bases and 3 bases, there was a span of 11 bases. The V gene's germline CDR1 is MNHEY and CDR2 SMNVEV (reference sequence). The CDR3 is 14 amino acids. The CDR3 spells CASSLRDFSYEQYF. CDR3 sequence (DNA): TGTGCCAGCAGTTTACGGGATTTCAGCTACGAGCAGTACTTC.

The V call is TRBV27, the J call TRBJ1-5; 9 nucleotides align to TRBD1. This CDR3 region has 14 residues. Looked up from germline, CDR1 is MNHEY and CDR2 is SMNVEV (reference sequence). After removal of 6 bases from V and 6 bases from J, the junction contained 6 bases not matched to a gene. CDR3 DNA: TGTGCCAGCAGCGGACGGACAGGGGTTCAGCCCCAGCATTTT. This gives the protein CASSGRTGVQPQHF.

The chain joins TRBV27 to TRBJ2-7; maybe TRBD2 (5 bases). Trimming took off 6 bases at V and 3 bases at J, with 15 bases between the two ends. The germline V gene encodes CDR1 MNHEY and CDR2 SMNVEV (reference sequence). This CDR3 spans 14 amino acids. CDR3 residues: CASRRSGGGYEQYF. The CDR3 DNA sequence: TGTGCCAGCAGACGTAGTGGAGGAGGCTACGAGCAGTACTTC.

As concerns this clone: This clone may be a read error of a much larger clone one base away. J is TRBJ2-3 and V is TRBV2; 9 bases line up with TRBD1. The CDR3 totals 14 residues. V shed 3 bases and J 4 bases; nucleotides not matched to a gene: 2. CDR1 and CDR2 from the germline V gene are SNHLY and FYNNEI. In DNA, the CDR3 is TGTGCCAGCAGTGAGGGACAGGGCGCAGATACGCAGTATTTT. Translating it yields CASSEGQGADTQYF.

As concerns this clone: This same CDR3 is encoded by further DNA sequences in the sample. This chain connects TRBV9 to TRBJ2-7, with D unclear. Germline values: CDR1 SGDLS, CDR2 YYNGEE. The CDR3 sequence is 10 residues long. V lost 3 bases to trimming and J lost 5 bases, with 3 bases between them. The CDR3 loop is CASSGDEQYF. Here the CDR3 DNA reads TGTGCCAGCAGCGGGGACGAGCAGTACTTC. The complete variable domain, with remaining parts taken from reference TRBV9 and TRBJ2-7, reads DSGVTQTPKHLITATGQRVTLRCSPRSGDLSVYWYQQSLDQGLQFLIQYYNGEERAKGNILERFSAQQFPDLHSELNLSSLELGDSALYFCASSGDEQYFGPGTRLTVT.

The rearrangement links TRBV19 to TRBJ1-1; no definite D call. The CDR3 has 15 residues. Trimming removed 1 base from V and 4 bases from J, with 13 bases in between. CDR1 and CDR2 (germline): LNHDA, SQIVND (reference sequence). For the CDR3, the DNA is TGTGCCAGTAGTATAGGAGGCAGAACTCTCACTGAAGCTTTCTTT. Residues: CASSIGGRTLTEAFF.

V is TRBV11-1 and J is TRBJ1-5, with D uncertain. The CDR3 totals 19 residues. V was shortened by 10 bases and J by 1 base, with 29 bases between the two germline ends. The germline gives CDR1 SGHAT, CDR2 FQDESV (reference sequence). The CDR3 loop reads CAMRPTPLGRGCSNQPQHF. DNA for the CDR3: TGTGCCATGAGACCCACCCCCTTAGGCCGGGGTTGCAGCAATCAGCCCCAGCATTTT.

This chain joins TRBV28 and TRBJ2-1, with TRBD2 matching over 10 bases. V was pared by 3 bases and J by 7 bases, with 18 bases of the junction left unmatched. There are 19 residues in the CDR3. Germline loops: CDR1 MDHEN, CDR2 SYDVKM. CDR3 residues: CASSFGRTKTSGNRNEQFF. CDR3 nucleotides: TGTGCCAGCAGTTTTGGACGGACCAAAACTAGCGGGAACCGGAATGAGCAGTTCTTC. The variable domain in full, with the rest retrieved from reference TRBV28 and TRBJ2-1, is DVKVTQSSRYLVKRTGEKVFLECVQDMDHENMFWYRQDPGLGLRLIYFSYDVKMKEKGDIPEGYSVSREKKERFSLILESASTNQTSMYLCASSFGRTKTSGNRNEQFFGPGTRLTVL.

This chain connects TRBV4-3 to TRBJ1-5; D remains ambiguous. The CDR3 is 16 residues long. With 0 bases removed from V and 3 bases from J, the gap between germline ends came to 12 bases. CDR1 LGHNA and CDR2 YSLEER come from the germline V gene. The CDR3 DNA reads TGCGCCAGCAGCCAAGATCTGTCGAGTTCCAATCAGCCCCAGCATTTT. Translation: CASSQDLSSSNQPQHF.

The V gene is TRBV7-2, the J gene TRBJ2-7; D perhaps matches TRBD2 (6 bases). The CDR3 extends over 17 amino acids. Trimming stripped 4 bases from V and 3 bases from J, with 22 bases between. Germline CDR1 SGHTA, CDR2 FQGNSA. The CDR3 coding sequence is TGTGCCAGCAGCTCAGGGAGAGGAGGCGTGGAGGGCTACGAGCAGTACTTC. This gives the protein CASSSGRGGVEGYEQYF.

The rearrangement uses TRBV6-1 and TRBJ2-7; 9 nucleotides align to TRBD1. This CDR3 is built from 14 residues. With V trimmed by 5 bases and J by 5 bases, 7 bases remained unmatched. From germline, CDR1 is MNHNS and CDR2 SASEGT. As DNA, the CDR3 is TGTGCCAGCAGTAAACGGGACAGGGCCCACGAGCAGTACTTC. Its protein product is CASSKRDRAHEQYF.

This clone appeared a few times. This chain joins TRBV11-2 and TRBJ1-1; 7 nucleotides match TRBD1. Unmatched junction bases numbered 5, after V lost 5 bases and J lost 8 bases. Germline V gives CDR1 SGHAT, CDR2 FQNNGV. The CDR3 runs to 12 residues. CDR3 residues: CASSDDRAEAFF. CDR3 in DNA: TGTGCCAGCAGCGATGACAGGGCGGAAGCTTTCTTT.

This rearrangement joins TRBV11-1 to TRBJ2-3; D unresolved. CDR1 and CDR2 (germline): SGHAT, FQDESV (reference sequence). Between the trimmed V and J ends, which lost 5 bases and 5 bases, there was a span of 8 bases. The CDR3 is 12 residues long. CDR3 sequence (DNA): TGTGCCAGCAGCCTAGTCGGAGATACGCAGTATTTT. It yields the protein CASSLVGDTQYF.